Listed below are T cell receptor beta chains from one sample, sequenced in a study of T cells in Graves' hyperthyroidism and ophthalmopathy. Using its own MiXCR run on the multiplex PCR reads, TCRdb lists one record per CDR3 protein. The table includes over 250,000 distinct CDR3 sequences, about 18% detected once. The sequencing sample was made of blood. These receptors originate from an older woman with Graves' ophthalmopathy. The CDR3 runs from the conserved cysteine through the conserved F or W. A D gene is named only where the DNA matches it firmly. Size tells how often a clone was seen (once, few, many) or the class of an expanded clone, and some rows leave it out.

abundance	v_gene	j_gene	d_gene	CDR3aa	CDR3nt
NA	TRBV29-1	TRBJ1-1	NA	CSVSVAHTEAFF	TGCAGCGTCTCCGTCGCCCACACTGAAGCTTTCTTT
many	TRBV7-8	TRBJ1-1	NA	CASSYDLAGPASEAFF	TGTGCCAGCAGTTATGATCTAGCCGGGCCGGCGAGTGAAGCTTTCTTT
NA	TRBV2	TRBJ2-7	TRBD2	CASSAGLAEYEQYF	TGTGCCAGCAGTGCGGGACTAGCGGAGTACGAGCAGTACTTC
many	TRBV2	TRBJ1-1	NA	CASHLMGEAEAFF	TGTGCCAGCCACCTCATGGGCGAGGCTGAAGCTTTCTTT
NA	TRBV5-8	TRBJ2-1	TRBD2	CASSLDGSGRASEQFF	TGTGCCAGCAGCTTGGATGGTAGCGGGAGGGCCAGTGAGCAGTTCTTC
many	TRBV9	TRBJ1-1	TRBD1	CASSPGQGATEAFF	TGTGCCAGCAGCCCGGGACAGGGGGCCACTGAAGCTTTCTTT
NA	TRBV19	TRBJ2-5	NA	CASSIRQEETQYF	TGTGCCAGTAGTATCCGACAGGAAGAGACCCAGTACTTC
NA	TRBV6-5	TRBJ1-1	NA	CASSYSWGDAAEAFF	TGTGCCAGCAGTTACTCGTGGGGGGATGCCGCTGAAGCTTTCTTT
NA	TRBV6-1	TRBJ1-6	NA	CASSEEWGSPLHF	TGTGCCAGCAGTGAAGAGTGGGGATCACCCCTCCACTTT
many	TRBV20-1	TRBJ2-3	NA	CSARWGSATDTQYF	TGCAGTGCTAGGTGGGGGAGTGCCACAGATACGCAGTATTTT
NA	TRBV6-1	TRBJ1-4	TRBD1	CASSHGQGATNEKLFF	TGTGCCAGCAGTCATGGACAGGGGGCAACTAATGAAAAACTGTTTTTT
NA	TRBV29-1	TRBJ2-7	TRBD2	CSVEGGRVPYEQYF	TGCAGCGTGGAAGGCGGGAGAGTGCCCTACGAGCAGTACTTC
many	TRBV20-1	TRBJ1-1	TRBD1	CSARPNTRDRGLMNTEAFF	TGCAGTGCTAGACCCAACACACGGGACAGGGGACTCATGAACACTGAAGCTTTCTTT
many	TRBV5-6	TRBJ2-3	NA	CASRRTVGRGTDTQYF	TGTGCCAGCAGGCGTACCGTTGGAAGGGGCACAGATACGCAGTATTTT
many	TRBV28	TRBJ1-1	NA	CASSNVDRIYTEAFF	TGTGCCAGCAGTAACGTTGACAGAATATACACTGAAGCTTTCTTT
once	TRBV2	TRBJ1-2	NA	CASSVGTESGYTF	TGTGCCAGCAGTGTTGGGACCGAAAGTGGCTACACCTTC
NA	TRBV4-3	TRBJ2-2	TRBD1	CASSQDALTGEFTGELFF	TGCGCCAGCAGCCAAGATGCGTTGACAGGGGAGTTCACCGGGGAGCTGTTTTTT
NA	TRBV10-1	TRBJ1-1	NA	CASSEGRYTEAFF	TGCGCCAGCAGTGAGGGAAGGTACACTGAAGCTTTCTTT
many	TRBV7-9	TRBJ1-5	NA	CASSFGSDTMGYSNQPQHF	TGTGCCAGCAGCTTCGGTTCAGATACTATGGGGTATAGCAATCAGCCCCAGCATTTT
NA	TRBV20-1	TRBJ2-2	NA	CSARDNRLFTGELFF	TGCAGTGCTAGAGATAACAGGCTATTCACCGGGGAGCTGTTTTTT
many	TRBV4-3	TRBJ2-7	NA	CASSQGTNSGYEQYF	TGCGCCAGCAGCCAAGGGACCAATTCGGGGTACGAGCAGTACTTC
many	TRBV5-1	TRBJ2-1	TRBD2	CASRAGLAGNNEQFF	TGCGCCAGCAGGGCGGGACTAGCGGGGAACAATGAGCAGTTCTTC
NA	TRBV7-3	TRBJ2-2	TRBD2	CASRAMSGTSPGELFF	TGTGCCAGCAGAGCCATGTCCGGGACTAGCCCCGGGGAGCTGTTTTTT
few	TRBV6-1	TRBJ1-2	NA	CASSYGGYGYTF	TGTGCCAGCTCTTACGGCGGTTATGGCTACACCTTC
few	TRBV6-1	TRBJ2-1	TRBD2	CASTSGGVSSYNEQFF	TGTGCCAGCACAAGCGGGGGCGTTAGCTCCTACAATGAGCAGTTCTTC
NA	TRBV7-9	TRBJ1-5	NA	CASSPQAQGPQHF	TGTGCCAGCAGCCCACAGGCCCAGGGGCCCCAGCATTTT
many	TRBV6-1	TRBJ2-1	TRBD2	CASSGSAGDSNEQFF	TGTGCCAGCAGTGGGTCAGCGGGGGATTCGAATGAGCAGTTCTTC
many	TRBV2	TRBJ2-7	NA	CASSRDGVDYEQYF	TGTGCCAGCTCCAGGGATGGGGTTGACTACGAGCAGTACTTC
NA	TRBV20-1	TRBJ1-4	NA	CSARDSGGRFTNEKLFF	TGCAGTGCTAGAGATTCGGGGGGGCGGTTCACTAATGAAAAACTGTTTTTT